Listed here are 24 T cell receptor beta chains from one sample, sequenced in a study of blood T cells in healthy people across ages. With a J-beta primer mix and a sample-barcoded 5' primer, a second PCR ran 7 to 11 cycles. TCRdb reanalysed the 5' RACE reads using MiXCR and keeps one entry per CDR3 protein. Of around 990,000 distinct CDR3 sequences listed, 20% to 25% are singletons. A further study also used this sample, focusing on T cells of mothers and their children.

Sequencing was done on a sample of blood. Receptors originate from a girl aged 2-15 years in good health.

This clonotype was counted a few times. The chain joins TRBV20-1 to TRBJ2-1; D gene unclear. V lost 1 base and J 9 bases, leaving 13 bases between the germline ends. Germline V CDR1 and CDR2: DFQATT, SNEGSKA (reference sequence). This CDR3 is 13 amino acids long. CDR3 DNA: TGCAGTGCTAGAGTTGCTCTAACGAGTGAGCAGTTCTTC. This sequence encodes CSARVALTSEQFF.

The chain uses TRBV4-1 and TRBJ2-5, with a possible D match to TRBD1 (6 bases). V lost 4 bases and J 5 bases, leaving 17 bases between the germline ends. CDR3 length: 15 amino acids. The V gene's germline CDR1 is MGHRA and CDR2 YSYEKL. CDR3 amino acids: CASSPKAGVGETQYF. For the CDR3, the DNA is TGCGCCAGCAGCCCAAAAGCAGGGGTAGGGGAGACCCAGTACTTC.

The rearrangement uses TRBV11-2 and TRBJ2-1, with D possibly matching TRBD1 (7 bases). Trimming left V 6 bases short and J 6 bases short, with 21 bases between. Germline V gene lookup returns CDR1 SGHAT and CDR2 FQNNGV. The CDR3 is 16 amino acids. CDR3 DNA sequence: TGTGCCAGCAGGGCATCCGGGGGACAGACGACCAATGAGCAGTTCTTC. Translation: CASRASGGQTTNEQFF.

The chain carries TRBV7-2 and TRBJ2-5; the D gene is possibly TRBD2 (6 bases). In germline, CDR1 is SGHTA, CDR2 FQGNSA. This CDR3 spans 17 amino acids. Trimming cost V 0 bases and J 4 bases, with 18 bases left between them. CDR3 coding DNA: TGTGCCAGCAGCTTAGCCTGGGGAGGCCTCAACAGAGAGACCCAGTACTTC. This sequence encodes CASSLAWGGLNRETQYF. Filled out from reference TRBV7-2 and TRBJ2-5, the complete variable domain reads GAGVSQSPSNKVTEKGKDVELRCDPISGHTALYWYRQSLGQGLEFLIYFQGNSAPDKSGLPSDRFSAERTGGSVSTLTIQRTQQEDSAVYLCASSLAWGGLNRETQYFGPGTRLLVL.

This clonotype was picked up a small number of times. The chain is built from TRBV7-8 and TRBJ1-2, with D perhaps TRBD1 (5 bases). The CDR3 is made up of 15 amino acids. Germline values: CDR1 SGHVS, CDR2 FQNEAQ. Trimming removed 0 bases at V and 8 bases at J, with 16 bases between. This chain's CDR3 is CASSLAREGAKGYTF. The CDR3 region has the DNA TGTGCCAGCAGCTTAGCGCGGGAAGGGGCAAAAGGCTACACCTTC.

This clonotype was seen a handful of times. The rearrangement links TRBV5-1 to TRBJ2-7, with D perhaps TRBD2 (5 bases). Germline CDR1 reads SGHRS; CDR2 reads YFSETQ. The CDR3 runs 15 residues. Deletions cut 4 bases from V and 9 bases from J, with 23 bases between. The CDR3 protein is CASSPGLGESEGQYF. CDR3 nucleotides: TGCGCCAGCAGCCCCGGACTCGGTGAGTCTGAAGGGCAGTACTTC.

A few counts support this clonotype. This chain joins TRBV20-1 and TRBJ2-1; D remains ambiguous. The J call is uncertain, as TRBJ2-7 better fits the DNA end. CDR3 length: 13 amino acids. CDR1 and CDR2 from the germline V gene are DFQATT and SNEGSKA (reference sequence). CDR3 in DNA: TGCAGTGCTAGAGAATGGCGGTCTTACGAGCAGTACTTC. It specifies CSAREWRSYEQYF.

This chain links TRBV18 with TRBJ2-5; D is uncertain. CDR3 length: 17 residues. The germline V and J ends were trimmed by 6 bases and 0 bases, with 20 bases remaining between them. Germline-derived CDR1 and CDR2 are KGHSH and LQKENI. CDR3 nucleotides: TGTGCCAGCTCCGATGAAATTCGGAATTCGTACCAAGAGACCCAGTACTTC. Protein: CASSDEIRNSYQETQYF.

The chain combines TRBV12-3 or TRBV12-4 with TRBJ2-5; no reliable D call. Trimming left V 1 base short and J 2 bases short, with 20 bases between. This CDR3 has 18 amino acids. The CDR3 loop is CASSLGAGVLNAQETQYF. CDR3 bases: TGTGCCAGCAGTTTAGGGGCTGGGGTTCTAAACGCTCAAGAGACCCAGTACTTC.

This chain uses TRBV5-5 with TRBJ1-5, with a possible D match to TRBD1 (6 bases). Germline loops: CDR1 SGHKS, CDR2 YYEKEE (reference sequence). The CDR3 contains 17 residues. Trimming stripped 2 bases from V and 5 bases from J, with 20 bases between. The CDR3 bases are TGTGCCAGCAGCTTCGGGGACACCCTCACCAATTATCAGCCCCAGCATTTT. It specifies CASSFGDTLTNYQPQHF. Drawing the rest from reference TRBV5-5 and TRBJ1-5, the complete variable domain is DAGVTQSPTHLIKTRGQQVTLRCSPISGHKSVSWYQQVLGQGPQFIFQYYEKEERGRGNFPDRFSARQFPNYSSELNVNALLLGDSALYLCASSFGDTLTNYQPQHFGDGTRLSIL.

This clonotype showed up just a few times. CDR3 sequence reads: CASSGPGTSEGNEQFF. In nucleotides, the CDR3 is TGTGCCAGCAGCGGTCCCGGGACTAGCGAGGGTAATGAGCAGTTCTTC. The chain recombines TRBV7-2 with TRBJ2-7, with 10 bases that match TRBD2. The better agreement between TRBJ2-1 and the DNA end casts doubt on the J call. Germline V gives CDR1 SGHTA, CDR2 FQGNSA. The CDR3 runs to 16 residues.

The V call is TRBV7-2, the J call TRBJ2-5; D perhaps matches TRBD2 (7 bases). CDR1 is SGHTA, CDR2 FQGNSA, per germline. The CDR3 has 15 amino acids. Between the trimmed V and J ends, which lost 3 bases and 4 bases, there was a span of 15 bases. CDR3: CASSFLGGGVETQYF. CDR3 nucleotides: TGTGCCAGCAGCTTTTTGGGGGGGGGCGTAGAGACCCAGTACTTC.

In this sample, this clonotype turned up a few times. The chain has TRBV20-1 and TRBJ1-1; D not certain. The CDR3 loop spans 10 amino acids. Germline V CDR1 and CDR2: DFQATT, SNEGSKA (reference sequence). Deletions cut 6 bases from V and 2 bases from J, with 4 bases between. The CDR3 is CSAINTEAFF. Written as DNA, the CDR3 is TGCAGTGCAATTAACACTGAAGCTTTCTTT.

CDR3 in amino acids: CASSVTGGGNTDTQYF. DNA for the CDR3: TGTGCCAGCAGCGTCACAGGGGGGGGGAACACAGATACGCAGTATTTT. This chain links TRBV9 with TRBJ2-3, with D possibly TRBD1 on 8 matching bases. The germline V and J ends were trimmed by 2 bases and 2 bases, with 15 bases remaining between them. The CDR3 has 16 residues. Germline V gene data show CDR1 as SGDLS and CDR2 as YYNGEE.

This clonotype was recorded a few times. The CDR3 spells CASSSSRDSQYF. The CDR3 nucleotides read TGTGCCAGCAGTTCCTCCCGGGACAGTCAGTACTTC. The chain is built from TRBV28 and TRBJ2-4; TRBD1 matches 7 bases. The CDR3 is made up of 12 amino acids. The junction had 6 bases not matched to a gene; V was cut back by 4 bases and J by 12 bases. The V gene's germline CDR1 is MDHEN and CDR2 SYDVKM.

The CDR3 nucleotides are TGTGCCAGCAGCACACAAGTGGGGGGTGACAAAAACATTCAGTACTTC. This translates into CASSTQVGGDKNIQYF. The chain recombines TRBV9 with TRBJ2-4; D might be TRBD2 (6 bases). Trimming cost V 4 bases and J 3 bases, with 17 bases left between them. Germline CDR1 reads SGDLS; CDR2 reads YYNGEE. This CDR3 has 16 amino acids.

The chain combines TRBV27 with TRBJ2-2; D unclear. V lost 2 bases and J 2 bases, leaving 9 bases between the germline ends. CDR1 is MNHEY and CDR2 is SMNVEV in the germline V gene (reference sequence). The CDR3 totals 15 residues. CDR3 sequence reads: CASSLGYRNTGELFF. CDR3 nucleotide sequence: TGTGCCAGCAGTTTAGGGTACAGAAACACCGGGGAGCTGTTTTTT.

The chain links TRBV27 to TRBJ2-7, with unresolved D. Germline-derived CDR1 and CDR2 are MNHEY and SMNVEV (reference sequence). Trimming removed 6 bases at V and 2 bases at J, with 11 bases between. The CDR3 spans 13 residues. CDR3 DNA: TGTGCCAGCAGCTTGAGTTGGACCTACGAGCAGTACTTC. Translated: CASSLSWTYEQYF.

V gene TRBV12-3 or TRBV12-4 combines with J gene TRBJ2-7, with D perhaps matching TRBD2 (7 bases). The end of the DNA is better explained by TRBJ2-5, so the J call may be wrong. The CDR3 covers 13 residues. The CDR3 here is CASREGVGVTQYF. The CDR3 bases are TGTGCCTCCAGGGAGGGGGTAGGTGTGACCCAGTACTTC.

This clonotype was detected a few times. CDR3 DNA: TGCAGCGCCCACAGCGGGTACGAGCAGTACTTC. Translated, it gives CSAHSGYEQYF. The chain employs TRBV29-1 and TRBJ2-5; the D gene is possibly TRBD2 (6 bases). The J call may be faulty, since TRBJ2-7 better matches the DNA end. The CDR3 consists of 11 residues. Germline CDR1 reads SQVTM; CDR2 reads ANQGSEA.

This clonotype was counted only a few times. The chain carries TRBV27 and TRBJ2-7; D not resolved. With 1 base removed from V and 3 bases from J, the gap between germline ends came to 7 bases. Germline V lookup: CDR1 MNHEY, CDR2 SMNVEV (reference sequence). CDR3 length: 13 residues. CDR3 protein: CASSLWSDYEQYF. The CDR3 region has the DNA TGTGCCAGCAGTTTATGGTCAGACTACGAGCAGTACTTC.

This clonotype was observed a single time. The chain couples TRBV6-1 to TRBJ2-4, with D perhaps matching TRBD1 (5 bases). The CDR3 consists of 11 residues. Trimming left V 8 bases short and J 13 bases short, with 15 bases between. Germline CDR1 MNHNS, CDR2 SASEGT. The chain's CDR3 is CASSFEQGQYF. The CDR3 bases are TGTGCCAGCTCGTTTGAGCAGGGCCAGTACTTC.

About this clonotype: One junction end does not reproduce the germline sequence, and a read error may be involved. The genes are TRBV6-5 and TRBJ1-1; 9 bases fit TRBD1. Germline CDR1 reads MNHEY; CDR2 reads SVGAGI. The CDR3 has 16 residues. CDR3 DNA sequence: TGTGCCAGCAGTTACAATCCCGGACAGGGGAACCCTGAAGCTTTCTTT. As protein: CASSYNPGQGNPEAFF.

The chain uses TRBV27 and TRBJ1-4; D gene unclear. This CDR3 spans 13 amino acids. V gave up 8 bases and J gave up 8 bases, with 15 bases separating them. Germline V gene sequence: CDR1 MNHEY, CDR2 SMNVEV (reference sequence). CDR3: CASGWQTKEKLFF. The DNA for the CDR3 is TGTGCCAGCGGGTGGCAGACGAAGGAAAAACTGTTTTTT.